Shown below are 18 T cell receptor beta chains from a single sample sequenced in a study of technical replicates of blood from a handful of donors (dated by TCRdb to 2015 to 2018). Preparation of the library involved the immunoSEQ multiplex PCR assay. TCRdb limited this immuneACCESS table to in-frame rearrangements with V and J called. A share of clones is missing; checked studies link under half to unresolved V genes, and the rest is unexplained. The table for this sample lists 74,000 or so clones; roughly 97% of them were counted only once. The ten largest make up 0.3% to 0.35% of the sample. The sample comprised T cells isolated from PBMCs. These receptors all stem from a human donor in good health.

This sequence joins TRBV5-1 and TRBJ1-1; TRBD1 might be the D (5 bases). Germline assignment: CDR1 SGHRS and CDR2 YFSETQ. Trimming removed 0 bases from V and 0 bases from J, with 18 bases in between. There are 18 residues in the CDR3. The CDR3 DNA reads as TGCGCCAGCAGCTTGGGGAAGGACGTAGGACACATGAACACTGAAGCTTTCTTT. This codes for CASSLGKDVGHMNTEAFF.

This clone turned up a few times. This chain joins TRBV30 and TRBJ1-1; D gene unclear. This CDR3 has 11 residues. Trimming cost V 3 bases and J 7 bases, with 9 bases left between them. Germline values: CDR1 GTSNPN, CDR2 SVGIG (reference sequence). The CDR3 sequence: CAWREYNEAFF. The CDR3 nucleotides are TGTGCCTGGAGGGAGTATAATGAAGCTTTCTTT.

CDR3 coding DNA: TGCGCCAGCAGCCAAGCCGGACTCGGGGGCTCCTACGAGCAGTACTTC. It encodes CASSQAGLGGSYEQYF. The rearrangement uses TRBV4-1 and TRBJ2-7; D possibly corresponds to TRBD2 (6 bases). The V end was cut by 1 base, the J end by 0 bases, with 13 bases between. This CDR3 spans 16 amino acids. Germline V gene data show CDR1 as MGHRA and CDR2 as YSYEKL.

This clone was counted a single time. This rearrangement joins TRBV5-6 to TRBJ2-7, with TRBD2 matching 7 bases. The CDR3 loop spans 14 amino acids. V was pared by 5 bases and J by 3 bases, with 8 bases of the junction left unmatched. Germline assignment: CDR1 SGHDT and CDR2 YYEEEE. The CDR3 DNA sequence: TGTGCCAGCAGTAAAGCGGGAAGCTACTACGAGCAGTACTTC. As protein: CASSKAGSYYEQYF.

The V call is TRBV18, the J call TRBJ2-7; 12 nucleotides line up with TRBD2. The J segment lost 4 bases and the V segment lost 6 bases, leaving 13 bases of the junction unmatched. The V gene's germline CDR1 is KGHSH and CDR2 LQKENI. This CDR3 contains 17 residues. For the CDR3, the DNA is TGTGCCAGCTCCCGAATTCTAGCGGGAGGGAAGTTGTACGAGCAGTACTTC. Translation gives CASSRILAGGKLYEQYF.

The chain is built from TRBV9 and TRBJ1-2, with TRBD1 identical over 7 bases. The length of the CDR3 is 13 residues. The V segment lost 3 bases and the J segment 4 bases; nucleotides outside the gene matches: 3. Germline CDR1 is SGDLS and CDR2 is YYNGEE. For the CDR3, the DNA is TGTGCCAGCAGCGCGGGACAGATCTATGGCTACACCTTC. Protein product: CASSAGQIYGYTF.

J is TRBJ2-5 and V is TRBV5-1; 10 bases agree with TRBD2. The germline V gene has CDR1 SGHRS and CDR2 YFSETQ. CDR3 length: 17 residues. Trimming cost V 5 bases and J 1 base; bases outside gene matches: 11. The CDR3 is CASRRTSGTQTQETQYF. The CDR3 DNA sequence: TGCGCCAGCAGACGGACTAGCGGAACCCAAACCCAAGAGACCCAGTACTTC.

The V call is TRBV9, the J call TRBJ2-3, with D possibly matching TRBD2 (5 bases). This CDR3 has 14 amino acids. Trimming removed 0 bases from V and 6 bases from J, with 11 bases in between. Germline V CDR1 and CDR2: SGDLS, YYNGEE. The CDR3 DNA reads as TGTGCCAGCAGCGTAGAGGCAGCGGTGGATACGCAGTATTTT. Its protein product is CASSVEAAVDTQYF.

For the CDR3, the DNA is TGCGCCAGCAGCGGGGGGAAAACTAATGAAAAACTGTTTTTT. The encoded protein is CASSGGKTNEKLFF. V is TRBV5-1 and J is TRBJ1-4, with D perhaps TRBD1 (5 bases). V shed 4 bases and J shed 1 base, with 8 bases lying between them. CDR1 and CDR2 from the germline V gene are SGHRS and YFSETQ. The length of the CDR3 is 14 residues. Supplemented by reference TRBV5-1 and TRBJ1-4, the full variable domain reads KAGVTQTPRYLIKTRGQQVTLSCSPISGHRSVSWYQQTPGQGLQFLFEYFSETQRNKGNFPGRFSGRQFSNSRSEMNVSTLELGDSALYLCASSGGKTNEKLFFGSGTQLSVL.

The V call is TRBV7-2, the J call TRBJ2-1, with 7 nucleotides matching TRBD2. V shed 5 bases and J 10 bases; nucleotides not matched to a gene: 14. The CDR3 is 15 amino acids. Per the germline V gene, CDR1 is SGHTA and CDR2 is FQGNSA. The CDR3 DNA reads TGTGCCAGCAGCCCACTCCATGGACTAGGAGGCGAGCAGTTCTTC. The encoded protein is CASSPLHGLGGEQFF.

The V and J genes are TRBV5-1 and TRBJ2-1, with TRBD2 as a possible D gene (6 bases). Germline assignment: CDR1 SGHRS and CDR2 YFSETQ. This CDR3 contains 16 residues. With 0 bases removed from V and 0 bases from J, the gap between germline ends came to 10 bases. Written as DNA, the CDR3 is TGCGCCAGCAGCTTGGGAGGGACTCCCTCCTACAATGAGCAGTTCTTC. Its translation: CASSLGGTPSYNEQFF.

This chain links TRBV6-6 with TRBJ2-2; the match to TRBD1 covers 7 bases. This CDR3 has 14 residues. Germline V gene lookup returns CDR1 MNHNY and CDR2 SVGAGI (reference sequence). The V gene end was trimmed by 6 bases and the J gene end by 4 bases; junction bases not matched to a gene: 5. DNA of the CDR3: TGTGCCAGCAGAGAGACAGGGCTCACCGGGGAGCTGTTTTTT. Translating it yields CASRETGLTGELFF.

This clone has just a few counts. V is TRBV9 and J is TRBJ1-4; tentatively, D is TRBD1 (5 bases). Looked up from germline, CDR1 is SGDLS and CDR2 is YYNGEE. CDR3 length: 15 amino acids. The ends were cut back, 3 bases at V and 4 bases at J, with 13 bases in the middle. The DNA for the CDR3 is TGTGCCAGCAGCGAGGAGCAGGGAGGTAATGAAAAACTGTTTTTT. It translates to CASSEEQGGNEKLFF.

The V gene is TRBV19, the J gene TRBJ2-5; perhaps TRBD2 as D (5 bases). V was trimmed by 7 bases and J by 3 bases, leaving 9 bases between them. The CDR3 runs 12 residues. Germline V CDR1 and CDR2: LNHDA, SQIVND (reference sequence). Here the CDR3 reads CASKRWEETQYF. In DNA, the CDR3 is TGTGCCAGTAAGCGGTGGGAAGAGACCCAGTACTTC.

The J gene is TRBJ2-3, the V gene TRBV11-3; 11 nucleotides match TRBD2. With V trimmed by 1 base and J by 5 bases, 8 bases remained unmatched. Germline V gives CDR1 SGHNT, CDR2 YENEEA. This CDR3 comprises 17 residues. The DNA of the CDR3 is TGTGCCAGCAGCTTAGGGGTACTAGCGGGAGCGAAAGATACGCAGTATTTT. It encodes CASSLGVLAGAKDTQYF.

The CDR3: CASSTSENTEAFF. DNA of the CDR3: TGTGCCAGCAGCACTAGTGAGAACACTGAAGCTTTCTTT. This chain joins TRBV11-3 and TRBJ1-1; D uncertain. The CDR3 runs 13 residues. Germline values: CDR1 SGHNT, CDR2 YENEEA. The V and J ends lost 5 bases and 1 base respectively, with 8 bases between them.

This chain joins TRBV18 and TRBJ2-7; 12 bases line up with TRBD2. Trimming cost V 3 bases and J 5 bases; bases outside gene matches: 5. Looked up from germline, CDR1 is KGHSH and CDR2 is LQKENI. This CDR3 is built from 15 residues. CDR3: CASSPGTSGYNEQYF. For the CDR3, the DNA is TGTGCCAGCTCACCTGGGACTAGCGGGTACAACGAGCAGTACTTC.

The chain is built from TRBV27 and TRBJ2-3, with D unresolved. Germline assignment: CDR1 MNHEY and CDR2 SMNVEV (reference sequence). The CDR3 is 13 amino acids. The ends were cut back, 10 bases at V and 2 bases at J, with 13 bases in the middle. CDR3 in amino acids: CATSPLYTDTQYF. CDR3 DNA sequence: TGTGCCACCTCCCCCCTATACACAGATACGCAGTATTTT.